The rows below give T cell receptor beta chains drawn from one sample of a study of radiotherapy plus CTLA-4 blockade in lung cancer. Assay used: immunoSEQ multiplex PCR; TCRdb lists only in-frame clones, some missing. The repertoire includes approximately 89,000 clones, more than 60% of them detected once, and 4% sits in the top ten. The input for sequencing was peripheral blood, taken from a patient treated with radiotherapy plus ipilimumab. The source of these receptors is a human donor with non-small cell lung cancer who had a partial response to radiotherapy plus ipilimumab. Some clones in this sample may be carry-over from other donors' samples. Both conserved end residues are part of each CDR3. The order of the fields is V gene, J gene, clone size, D gene, CDR3 DNA, CDR3 protein. D genes are given only for firm matches. Not every row has a clone size; where given, it reads once, few, many or a size class.

TRBV2	TRBJ1-6	once	TRBD1	TGTGCCAGCAACACAGACAGGGCAGGCTCACCCCTCCACTTT	CASNTDRAGSPLHF
TRBV27	TRBJ2-7	once	-	TGTGCCAGCAGTTTATTAGCGGCGGGGGCTGGTGTGTACGAGCAGTACTTC	CASSLLAAGAGVYEQYF
TRBV6-5	TRBJ2-7	-	TRBD2	TGTGCCAGCAGTTACGGTAGCGGGAGGGTAATCAACGAGCAGTACTTC	CASSYGSGRVINEQYF
TRBV9	TRBJ1-2	-	-	TGCGCCAGCAGCCCCCGAGGGAGGGGTGAGGCTGGCTACACCTTC	CASSPRGRGEAGYTF
TRBV29-1	TRBJ1-2	-	TRBD1	TGCAGCGCCTCGATATCCGGGACAGGGGACTATGGCTACACCTTC	CSASISGTGDYGYTF
TRBV19	TRBJ1-1	-	-	TGTGCCAGTAGTAACGGACTTTTCAGCACTGAAGCTTTCTTT	CASSNGLFSTEAFF
TRBV28	TRBJ2-1	-	TRBD2	TGTGCCAGCAGTTTCTCCAAAAGTGGCGGGGGGTACAATGAGCAGTTCTTC	CASSFSKSGGGYNEQFF
TRBV27	TRBJ1-3	-	-	TGTGCCAGCACCTTAGGGACACCCGGTGCTGGAAACACCATATATTTT	CASTLGTPGAGNTIYF
TRBV6-6	TRBJ1-1	once	-	TGTGCCAGCAGTTACTTGGGGGGAACTGAAGCTTTCTTT	CASSYLGGTEAFF
TRBV5-1	TRBJ2-2	-	TRBD2	TGCGCCAGTACGAGAGGACTAGCGGACGACCTACGTTACACCGGGGAGCTGTTTTTT	CASTRGLADDLRYTGELFF
TRBV5-1	TRBJ2-1	-	TRBD2	TGCGCCAGCTACGACCCGGGACTAGCGTCGTTCTTC	CASYDPGLASFF
TRBV20-1	TRBJ2-4	-	-	TGCAGTGCTCCTACGATAGACATTCAGTACTTC	CSAPTIDIQYF
TRBV5-1	TRBJ2-2	-	-	TGCGCCAGCAGCTTGGGAACTTTTTTCTCCGGGGAGCTGTTTTTT	CASSLGTFFSGELFF
TRBV6-5	TRBJ2-7	few	-	TGTGCCAGCATCCCACAGGGCCGGGGGGACGAGCAGTACTTC	CASIPQGRGDEQYF
TRBV19	TRBJ1-1	-	TRBD1	TGTGCCAGCCTTTCGACAGGGGGTATATGGGCTTTCTTT	CASLSTGGIWAFF
TRBV6-5	TRBJ2-5	-	TRBD2	TGTGCCAGCACCCCGCTAGCGGGGGGAGGGGAGACCCAGTACTTC	CASTPLAGGGETQYF
TRBV4-3	TRBJ2-7	-	-	TGCGCCAGCAGCCAAGGGCTAGCTAGCTACGAGCAGTACTTC	CASSQGLASYEQYF
TRBV7-2	TRBJ2-7	-	TRBD2	TGTGCCAGCAGCCTGAGACCGCCGGGGGGGGAGCAGTACTTC	CASSLRPPGGEQYF
TRBV5-4	TRBJ2-5	-	TRBD2	TGTGCCAGCAGCTTGGACGGGGGGGCTTGGGAGACCCAGTACTTC	CASSLDGGAWETQYF
TRBV7-6	TRBJ1-1	-	TRBD1	TGTGCCAGCAGCTTAGAAGGTGGTCAGGGGGCGTTTACGACTGAAGCTTTCTTT	CASSLEGGQGAFTTEAFF
TRBV5-6	TRBJ1-3	few	TRBD1	TGTGCCAGCAGCCCGACAGGGACTGGAAACACCATATATTTT	CASSPTGTGNTIYF
TRBV27	TRBJ1-1	few	-	TGTGCCAGCAGTTTATCGGCCGGGTTCATGAACACTGAAGCTTTCTTT	CASSLSAGFMNTEAFF
TRBV19	TRBJ1-2	-	-	TGTGCCAGTAGTATAGATCTGGCGGGGAATCGTTACACCTTC	CASSIDLAGNRYTF
TRBV28	TRBJ1-4	-	-	TGTGCCAGCAGTCCCGAGCCAACTAATGAAAAACTGTTTTTT	CASSPEPTNEKLFF
TRBV19	TRBJ1-2	-	-	TGTGCCACTAGACGGTCACAGGGAAGTATCTATGGCTACACCTTC	CATRRSQGSIYGYTF
TRBV27	TRBJ2-2	-	TRBD1	TGTGCCAGCAGTTTATCGATAGGACAGGGGTCCGGGGAGCTGTTTTTT	CASSLSIGQGSGELFF
TRBV19	TRBJ2-7	-	-	TGTGCCAGTAGTATCCGGCAGGGCGATTACGAGCAGTACTTC	CASSIRQGDYEQYF
TRBV5-5	TRBJ2-6	-	-	TGTGCCAGCAGCTTGGCCGGGAACTCTGGGGCCAACGTCCTGACTTTC	CASSLAGNSGANVLTF